The 15 T cell receptor beta chains reported below all come from one sample, sequenced in a study of CD8+CD57+ T cells in acquired aplastic anemia. It was patients with CD8+CD57+ cell expansion by flow cytometry who were chosen for sequencing. Profiles of TCR beta VDJ and CDR3 were generated from a genomic DNA template. TCRdb re-called the reads through MiXCR, storing one row per CDR3 protein. The sample yields 200,000 to 250,000 distinct CDR3 sequences, 55% to 65% seen once. Specimen: sorted CD4+, CD8+, or CD8+CD57+ T cells (not recorded which) from PBMCs. All receptors come from a human donor with aplastic anemia.

The CDR3 region is CASSLVATSGTDTQYF. The CDR3 coding sequence is TGTGCCAGCAGCTTAGTAGCGACTAGCGGGACAGATACGCAGTATTTT. The chain couples TRBV7-2 to TRBJ2-3, with 10 bases aligning to TRBD2. CDR3 length equals 16 residues. Germline CDR1 is SGHTA and CDR2 is FQGNSA. Germline trimming cut 1 base from V and 3 bases from J; bases unmatched to any gene: 4.

There are a few counts of this clonotype. The rearrangement joins TRBV2 to TRBJ2-7, with D possibly matching TRBD2 (6 bases). V dropped 8 bases and J dropped 3 bases, with 8 bases sitting between them. This CDR3 is built from 11 residues. Germline CDR1 SNHLY, CDR2 FYNNEI. The CDR3 nucleotides are TGTGCCAGCGCTAGCGACTACGAGCAGTACTTC. Translated: CASASDYEQYF.

The chain carries TRBV7-8 and TRBJ2-1; D is unclear. With 4 bases removed from V and 6 bases from J, the gap between germline ends came to 16 bases. Per the germline V gene, CDR1 is SGHVS and CDR2 is FQNEAQ. CDR3 length equals 15 residues. CDR3 nucleotide sequence: TGTGCCAGCAGCTCTTTACACGAACTGGGCAATGAGCAGTTCTTC. Translation gives CASSSLHELGNEQFF.

The rearrangement joins TRBV10-3 to TRBJ2-5; 10 bases are a match to TRBD1. Germline-derived CDR1 and CDR2 are ENHRY and SYGVKD. This CDR3 is built from 16 residues. Trimming cost V 2 bases and J 4 bases; bases outside gene matches: 7. CDR3 coding DNA: TGTGCCATCAGTGAGCCCAGGGACAGGGGCATAGAGACCCAGTACTTC. Amino acid sequence: CAISEPRDRGIETQYF.

The genes are TRBV29-1 and TRBJ2-6; 9 bases map to TRBD1. The CDR3 is 16 amino acids. CDR1 is SQVTM and CDR2 is ANQGSEA in the germline V gene. V gave up 4 bases and J gave up 2 bases; unmatched junction bases: 6. This CDR3 is CSVVGQGSTGANVLTF. For the CDR3, the DNA is TGCAGCGTTGTGGGACAGGGCTCAACTGGGGCCAACGTCCTGACTTTC.

This clonotype was detected only a few times. This chain links TRBV20-1 with TRBJ2-1; a possible D gene is TRBD2 (5 bases). Germline V gene lookup returns CDR1 DFQATT and CDR2 SNEGSKA (reference sequence). With 0 bases removed from V and 7 bases from J, the gap between germline ends came to 16 bases. The CDR3 loop spans 15 amino acids. The CDR3: CSARDRRTLLNEQFF. CDR3 coding DNA: TGCAGTGCTAGAGATCGCAGGACTTTGCTAAATGAGCAGTTCTTC.

This clonotype was observed once. The chain recombines TRBV25-1 with TRBJ2-1; 10 bases line up with TRBD1. This CDR3 has 13 amino acids. V lost 8 bases to trimming and J lost 7 bases; unmatched junction nucleotides: 5. Per germline, CDR1 MGHDK and CDR2 SYGVNS. The CDR3 DNA reads as TGTGCCAGCCCCCGGGACAGGGGAAATGAGCAGTTCTTC. Protein: CASPRDRGNEQFF.

This sequence joins TRBV12-3 or TRBV12-4 and TRBJ2-3; D is perhaps TRBD2 (7 bases). This CDR3 region has 14 residues. Trimming stripped 2 bases from V and 6 bases from J, with 12 bases between. CDR3 residues: CASSLRGEGDTQYF. As DNA, the CDR3 is TGTGCCAGCAGTTTAAGGGGGGAGGGGGATACGCAGTATTTT.

The V gene is TRBV10-2, the J gene TRBJ2-7; no definite D call. V was shortened by 4 bases and J by 6 bases, with 13 bases between the two germline ends. CDR1 is WSHSY and CDR2 is SAAADI in the germline V gene. CDR3 length equals 13 residues. Here the CDR3 DNA reads TGCGCCAGCAGTGTTGACCCCGTTCGCGAGCAGTACTTC. It yields the protein CASSVDPVREQYF.

This clonotype was recorded a few times. The chain employs TRBV2 and TRBJ2-7, with D perhaps given as TRBD1 or TRBD2 (5 bases each). V was shortened by 6 bases and J by 0 bases, with 15 bases between the two germline ends. There are 15 residues in the CDR3. Germline values: CDR1 SNHLY, CDR2 FYNNEI. The CDR3 sequence is CASSLKGTSSYEQYF. The CDR3 region has the DNA TGTGCCAGCAGCTTGAAAGGGACCAGCTCCTACGAGCAGTACTTC.

This clonotype appeared a few times. The V gene is TRBV7-2, the J gene TRBJ2-3; no clear D gene. The germline V gene has CDR1 SGHTA and CDR2 FQGNSA. The CDR3 totals 11 residues. Between the trimmed V and J ends, which lost 5 bases and 11 bases, there was a span of 11 bases. CDR3 region: CASSIRSRQYF. DNA of the CDR3: TGTGCCAGCAGCATTAGATCTCGGCAGTATTTT.

This clonotype showed up many times. The chain combines TRBV4-1 with TRBJ2-1; TRBD2 matches 9 bases. The CDR3 is 17 residues long. After removal of 0 bases from V and 8 bases from J, the junction contained 11 bases not matched to a gene. Germline assignment: CDR1 MGHRA and CDR2 YSYEKL. The CDR3 nucleotides are TGCGCCAGCAGCCAAGATCGCGGGGGGGCCGGCAGCTATGAGCAGTTCTTC. This encodes CASSQDRGGAGSYEQFF.

This clonotype occurred many times. The chain couples TRBV7-9 to TRBJ2-3; the match to TRBD2 covers 8 bases. CDR3 size: 15 residues. CDR1 and CDR2 (germline): SEHNR, FQNEAQ (reference sequence). V shed 5 bases and J 2 bases; nucleotides not matched to a gene: 6. The CDR3 is CASSMFGGATDTQYF. The CDR3 DNA reads as TGTGCCAGCAGCATGTTCGGGGGGGCCACAGATACGCAGTATTTT.

The rearrangement joins TRBV2 to TRBJ1-5; no clear D. From germline, CDR1 is SNHLY and CDR2 FYNNEI. V dropped 6 bases and J dropped 6 bases, with 15 bases sitting between them. The CDR3 is made up of 14 amino acids. CDR3 coding DNA: TGTGCCAGCAGGATAAACTCTGGCGGTCAGCCCCAGCATTTT. Encoded protein: CASRINSGGQPQHF.

The chain is built from TRBV12-3 or TRBV12-4 and TRBJ2-5, with 10 bases matching TRBD1. The CDR3 consists of 14 residues. Germline trimming cut 6 bases from V and 1 base from J; bases unmatched to any gene: 2. CDR3 bases: TGTGCCAGCAGGGGGGACAGGGGCCAAGAGACCCAGTACTTC. It specifies CASRGDRGQETQYF.